Each of the 4 T cell receptor beta chains below was sequenced from the same sample in a study of blood T cell repertoires in COVID-19. The repertoire was sequenced with immunoSEQ multiplex PCR; TCRdb's copy has only in-frame clones and lacks some. The data show about 98,000 clones, about nine tenths seen once. Sequenced input: peripheral blood. Receptor source: a man aged 45 to 65 with acute or convalescent COVID-19.

The chain is built from TRBV5-4 and TRBJ2-7; TRBD1 matches at 12 bases. CDR1 is SGHNT, CDR2 YYREEE, per germline (reference sequence). This CDR3 comprises 17 residues. The J segment lost 4 bases and the V segment lost 0 bases, leaving 8 bases of the junction unmatched. CDR3 bases: TGTGCCAGCAGCTTGGGTGGGACAGGGGGCAGAAGATACGAGCAGTACTTC. The encoded protein is CASSLGGTGGRRYEQYF. The complete variable domain, with remaining parts taken from reference TRBV5-4 and TRBJ2-7, reads ETGVTQSPTHLIKTRGQQVTLRCSSQSGHNTVSWYQQALGQGPQFIFQYYREEENGRGNFPPRFSGLQFPNYSSELNVNALELDDSALYLCASSLGGTGGRRYEQYFGPGTRLTVT.

The chain employs TRBV6-5 and TRBJ2-1; 14 bases fit TRBD2. From germline, CDR1 is MNHEY and CDR2 SVGAGI. Germline trimming cut 8 bases from V and 4 bases from J; bases unmatched to any gene: 4. The CDR3 length is 15 residues. This CDR3 is CASSWTSGRYNEQFF. Written as DNA, the CDR3 is TGTGCCAGCTCTTGGACTAGCGGGAGGTACAATGAGCAGTTCTTC.

This clone was seen more than once but under ten times. The rearrangement uses TRBV5-6 and TRBJ1-1; maybe TRBD1 (5 bases). This CDR3 spans 16 amino acids. V lost 4 bases and J 4 bases, leaving 20 bases between the germline ends. The germline V gene encodes CDR1 SGHDT and CDR2 YYEEEE. CDR3 nucleotides: TGTGCCAGCAGCATACCAGGGTTCAATGGTCGCACTGAAGCTTTCTTT. This gives the protein CASSIPGFNGRTEAFF.

The genes are TRBV19 and TRBJ2-5, with 7 bases identical to TRBD2. With 6 bases clipped from V and 2 bases from J, the junction kept 12 bases outside the gene matches. The CDR3 spans 16 residues. In germline, CDR1 is LNHDA, CDR2 SQIVND (reference sequence). CDR3: CASRARVSGYQETQYF. The CDR3 region has the DNA TGTGCCAGTAGAGCTAGGGTTAGCGGGTATCAAGAGACCCAGTACTTC.